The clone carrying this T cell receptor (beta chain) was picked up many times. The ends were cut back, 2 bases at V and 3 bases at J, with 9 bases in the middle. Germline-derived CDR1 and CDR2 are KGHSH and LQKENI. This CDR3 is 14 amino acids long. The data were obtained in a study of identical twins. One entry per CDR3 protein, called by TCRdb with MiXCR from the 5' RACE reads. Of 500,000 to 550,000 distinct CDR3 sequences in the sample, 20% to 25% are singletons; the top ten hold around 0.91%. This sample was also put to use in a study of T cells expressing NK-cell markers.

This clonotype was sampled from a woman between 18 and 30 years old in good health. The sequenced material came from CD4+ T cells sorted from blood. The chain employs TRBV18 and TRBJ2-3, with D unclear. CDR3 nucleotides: TGTGCCAGCTCACCAACGCTGGGAACAGATACGCAGTATTTT. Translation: CASSPTLGTDTQYF.